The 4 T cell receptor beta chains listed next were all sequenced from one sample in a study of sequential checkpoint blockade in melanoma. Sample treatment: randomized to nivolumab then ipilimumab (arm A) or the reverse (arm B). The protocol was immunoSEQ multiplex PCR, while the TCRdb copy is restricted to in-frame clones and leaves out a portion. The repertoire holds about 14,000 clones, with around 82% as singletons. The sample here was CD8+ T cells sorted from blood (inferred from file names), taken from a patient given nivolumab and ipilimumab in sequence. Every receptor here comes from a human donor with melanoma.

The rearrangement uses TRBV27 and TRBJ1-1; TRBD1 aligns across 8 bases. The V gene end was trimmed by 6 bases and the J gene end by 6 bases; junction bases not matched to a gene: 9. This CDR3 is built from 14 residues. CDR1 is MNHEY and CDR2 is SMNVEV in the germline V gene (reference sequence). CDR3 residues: CASRPGQVKSEAFF. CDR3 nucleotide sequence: TGTGCCAGCAGACCGGGACAGGTGAAATCTGAAGCTTTCTTT.

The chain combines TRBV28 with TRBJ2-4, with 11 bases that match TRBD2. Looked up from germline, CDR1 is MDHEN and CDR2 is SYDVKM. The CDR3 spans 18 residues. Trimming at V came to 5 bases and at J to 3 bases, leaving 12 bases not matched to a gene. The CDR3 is CASSPRTGLADDKNIQYF. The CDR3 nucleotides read TGTGCCAGCAGTCCCCGAACGGGACTAGCGGACGACAAAAACATTCAGTACTTC.

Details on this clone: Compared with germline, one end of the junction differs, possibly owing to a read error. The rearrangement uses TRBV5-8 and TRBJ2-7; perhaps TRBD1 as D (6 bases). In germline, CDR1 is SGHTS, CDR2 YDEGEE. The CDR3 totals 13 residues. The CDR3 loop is CAGSWVDSYEQYF. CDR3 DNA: TGTGCCGGCAGCTGGGTGGACAGTTACGAGCAGTACTTC.

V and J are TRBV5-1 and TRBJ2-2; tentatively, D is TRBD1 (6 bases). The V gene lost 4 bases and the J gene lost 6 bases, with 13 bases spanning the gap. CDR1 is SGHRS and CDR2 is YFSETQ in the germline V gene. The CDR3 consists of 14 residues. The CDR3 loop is CASSPRQVSGELFF. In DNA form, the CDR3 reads TGCGCCAGCAGCCCCCGACAGGTTTCCGGGGAGCTGTTTTTT. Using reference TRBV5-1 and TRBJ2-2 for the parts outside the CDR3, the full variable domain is KAGVTQTPRYLIKTRGQQVTLSCSPISGHRSVSWYQQTPGQGLQFLFEYFSETQRNKGNFPGRFSGRQFSNSRSEMNVSTLELGDSALYLCASSPRQVSGELFFGEGSRLTVL.